The 14 T cell receptor beta chains below all came from one sample that was sequenced in a study of T cells after yellow fever vaccination. In TCRdb, the 5' RACE reads were re-called with MiXCR into one record per CDR3 protein. The table has approximately 300,000 distinct CDR3 sequences, roughly 10% seen once; the top ten hold approximately 3.3%. Sequenced here: CD4+ T cells sorted from PBMCs, sampled 45 days after the yellow fever booster vaccination. Source of these receptors: a man between 18 and 29 years old who received the YFV17D yellow fever vaccine.

This clonotype was detected only a few times. V gene TRBV5-1 combines with J gene TRBJ1-6, with D perhaps matching TRBD1 (6 bases). Trimming shortened V by 1 base and J by 7 bases, and 9 bases separated the two germline ends. The V gene's germline CDR1 is SGHRS and CDR2 YFSETQ. There are 14 residues in the CDR3. The CDR3 bases are TGCGCCAGCAGCTTGACAGGGCGAAATTCACCCCTCCACTTT. Its translation is CASSLTGRNSPLHF.

This clonotype was seen many times. This chain links TRBV7-9 with TRBJ2-1, with TRBD2 identical over 7 bases. Germline CDR1 SEHNR, CDR2 FQNEAQ (reference sequence). V lost 7 bases and J lost 0; bases outside the gene matches: 9. The CDR3 runs to 16 residues. Here the CDR3 reads CASITQRGSSYNEQFF. For the CDR3, the DNA is TGTGCCAGCATCACACAGCGGGGAAGCTCCTACAATGAGCAGTTCTTC. The full variable domain, completed using reference TRBV7-9 and TRBJ2-1, is DTGVSQNPRHKITKRGQNVTFRCDPISEHNRLYWYRQTLGQGPEFLTYFQNEAQLEKSRLLSDRFSAERPKGSFSTLEIQRTEQGDSAMYLCASITQRGSSYNEQFFGPGTRLTVL.

The chain has TRBV6-6 and TRBJ1-5; 7 nucleotides agree with TRBD1. Per the germline V gene, CDR1 is MNHNY and CDR2 is SVGAGI (reference sequence). The CDR3 contains 16 residues. The trim removed 6 bases at V and 0 bases at J, leaving 8 bases unmatched. The DNA for the CDR3 is TGTGCCAGCAGGGTCCGACAGGGTGATAGCAATCAGCCCCAGCATTTT. Protein sequence: CASRVRQGDSNQPQHF.

This clonotype was seen a handful of times. The genes are TRBV20-1 and TRBJ2-5, with 7 bases lining up with TRBD1. The CDR3 contains 16 residues. The V segment lost 5 bases and the J segment 4 bases; nucleotides outside the gene matches: 16. Germline assignment: CDR1 DFQATT and CDR2 SNEGSKA (reference sequence). CDR3 sequence (DNA): TGCAGTGCTGGCCGTACGGAAGGGGGCTCCCGAGAGACCCAGTACTTC. This gives the protein CSAGRTEGGSRETQYF.

This clonotype was detected ten times or more. As DNA, the CDR3 is TGTGCCAGCAGCGCGCGAGATACGCAGTATTTT. Its translation: CASSARDTQYF. The genes are TRBV5-4 and TRBJ2-3; no clear D gene. V lost 4 bases and J lost 5, with 5 bases in between. CDR3 size: 11 residues. CDR1 and CDR2 from the germline V gene are SGHNT and YYREEE (reference sequence).

V and J are TRBV10-3 and TRBJ1-4, with 7 bases that match TRBD1. Trimming took 3 bases from V and 6 from J; bases not matched to a gene: 1. Germline values: CDR1 ENHRY, CDR2 SYGVKD. The CDR3 has 13 amino acids. CDR3: CAISDRGDEKLFF. The CDR3 coding sequence is TGTGCCATCAGTGACAGGGGGGATGAAAAACTGTTTTTT.

In DNA form, the CDR3 reads TGTGCCAGCGAATCCACTCCCGGGACAGAGAACTACGAGCAGTACGTC. Protein product: CASESTPGTENYEQYV. The J gene is TRBJ2-7, the V gene TRBV6-2 or TRBV6-3, with 7 bases that match TRBD1. Losses at the gene ends were 8 bases for V and 3 bases for J; bases not matched to a gene: 16. The CDR3 loop spans 16 amino acids. CDR1 is MNHEY and CDR2 is SVGEGT in the germline V gene.

This clonotype was counted only a few times. The rearrangement joins TRBV7-6 to TRBJ2-2; tentative D call: TRBD1 (6 bases). This CDR3 region has 16 residues. Trimming stripped 2 bases from V and 6 bases from J, with 16 bases between. Germline CDR1 reads SGHVS; CDR2 reads FNYEAQ. The CDR3: CASSLNIGDTAGELFF. Here the CDR3 DNA reads TGTGCCAGCAGCTTAAATATTGGGGACACGGCCGGGGAGCTGTTTTTT.

The table lists this clonotype with a few counts. The CDR3: CASSQSTTGLVPQHF. CDR3 in DNA: TGTGCCAGCAGCCAAAGTACGACAGGGTTAGTGCCCCAGCATTTT. V is TRBV3-1 and J is TRBJ1-5; TRBD1 matches 7 bases. CDR3 length: 15 residues. CDR1 LGHDT and CDR2 YNNKEL come from the germline V gene (reference sequence). The V segment lost 2 bases and the J segment 9 bases; nucleotides outside the gene matches: 10.

This clonotype appeared many times. This rearrangement joins TRBV5-1 to TRBJ2-1; the match to TRBD2 covers 13 bases. CDR3 length equals 16 residues. Germline V CDR1 and CDR2: SGHRS, YFSETQ. The V segment lost 4 bases and the J segment 9 bases; nucleotides outside the gene matches: 10. The CDR3 spells CASSALTSGGAREQFF. The CDR3 coding sequence is TGCGCCAGCAGCGCACTCACTAGCGGGGGGGCCCGTGAGCAGTTCTTC.

Concerning this clonotype itself: A much bigger clone sits one base away, suggesting this may be a read error. The gene calls are TRBV5-1 and TRBJ2-5, with TRBD2 matching over 8 bases. Looked up from germline, CDR1 is SGHRS and CDR2 is YFSETQ. This CDR3 comprises 17 residues. CDR3 in amino acids: CASSLAGTSRGREPQYF. The CDR3 bases are TGCGCCAGCAGCTTGGCCGGGACTAGTAGGGGCCGAGAGCCCCAGTACTTC.

This clonotype was observed many times. The chain links TRBV5-1 to TRBJ1-1; TRBD1 is a possible D gene (6 bases). This CDR3 is built from 11 residues. Trimming left V 7 bases short and J 8 bases short, with 12 bases between. CDR1 is SGHRS, CDR2 YFSETQ, per germline. CDR3 nucleotides: TGCGCCAGCTCGATCGGGACAGAAGCTTTCTTT. Translating it yields CASSIGTEAFF.

This clonotype turned up a few times. CDR3 bases: TGCGCCAGCAGCTTGGTCCCGGGATACGAGCAGTACGTC. Protein product: CASSLVPGYEQYV. J is TRBJ2-7 and V is TRBV5-1; a possible D gene is TRBD2 (5 bases). V was pared by 0 bases and J by 4 bases, with 8 bases between. Germline V gene sequence: CDR1 SGHRS, CDR2 YFSETQ. This CDR3 contains 13 residues.

This clonotype was observed a handful of times. The chain links TRBV12-3 or TRBV12-4 to TRBJ1-6, with TRBD1 matching 9 bases. This CDR3 is 14 amino acids long. V lost 6 bases, J lost 7 bases, and 4 bases stayed unmatched. The CDR3 nucleotides are TGTGCCAGCAGACCCGGGACAGGGAATTCACCCCTCCACTTT. Translating gives CASRPGTGNSPLHF.